This T cell receptor beta chain was recorded in a study of CD8 T cells in Susac syndrome. The CDR3 has 16 residues. Trimming stripped 1 base from V and 10 bases from J, with 20 bases between. In germline, CDR1 is SGHVS, CDR2 FQNEAQ. Reverse transcription of roughly 0.5 to 1 ug RNA was carried out with random hexamers. In TCRdb, the immunoSEQ multiplex PCR reads were re-called with MiXCR into one record per CDR3 protein. The repertoire holds about 140,000 distinct CDR3 sequences, with approximately 95% as singletons. J is TRBJ2-1 and V is TRBV7-8; TRBD1 might be the D (5 bases). The TCR was taken from a human donor with Susac syndrome. The sequenced material came from CD4+ T cells from PBMCs. The CDR3 reads CASSLEGNVGAREQFF. The CDR3 DNA reads as TGTGCCAGCAGCTTAGAAGGTAACGTAGGGGCACGCGAGCAGTTCTTC.